These T cell receptor beta chains were read from a single sample in a study of shared clonotypes between healthy human individuals. Sequencing was performed with immunoSEQ multiplex PCR; in TCRdb, only in-frame clones are kept and a portion is missing. The table includes over 2 million clones, 92% detected once. The sequencing sample was made of naive CD4+ T cells from PBMCs. These receptors were obtained from a man aged 18 to 29 in good health. Some clones in this sample may be carry-over from other donors' samples. The CDR3 runs from the conserved cysteine through the conserved F or W. The D gene is left open where the match is weak. Expanded clones are given a class, and other clones once, few, many or no size at all.

j_call clone_size d_call v_call cdr3_nt cdr3_aa
TRBJ1-4 . . TRBV5-6 TGTGCCAGCAGCTTGGGCAGGCTACCGGCTGCAACTAATGAAAAACTGTTTTTT CASSLGRLPAATNEKLFF
TRBJ2-1 . TRBD2 TRBV28 TGTGCCAGCAGTTTGTTGCTAGCGGGAAGTAAGGAGCAGTTCTTC CASSLLLAGSKEQFF
TRBJ1-2 . . TRBV20-1 TGCAGTGCCATGGATAACTATGGCTACACCTTC CSAMDNYGYTF
TRBJ2-1 few . TRBV15 TGTGCCACCAGCAGAGGGACGAGCGCTAAATGGGATGAGCAGTTCTTC CATSRGTSAKWDEQFF
TRBJ1-2 . . TRBV6-5 TGTGCCAGCAGTTACTCTATGGGGGTAGGCTATGGCTACACCTTC CASSYSMGVGYGYTF
TRBJ2-6 . . TRBV27 TGTGCCACCCAACTGGGGGGTTCTGGGGCCAACGTCCTGACTTTC CATQLGGSGANVLTF
TRBJ2-1 . TRBD2 TRBV6-1 TGTGCCAGCAGTGAGAATAGCGGGCCCCGCTCCTACAATGAGCAGTTCTTC CASSENSGPRSYNEQFF
TRBJ2-5 . TRBD1 TRBV5-1 TGCGCCAGCAGCCGGGACAGGGACCGGGAGACCCAGTACTTC CASSRDRDRETQYF
TRBJ2-7 . TRBD2 TRBV28 TGTGCCAGCAGACAGCGGGGCCCCAGCTCCTACGAGCAGTACTTC CASRQRGPSSYEQYF
TRBJ2-1 . TRBD2 TRBV7-2 TGTGCCAGCAGCGCAGCCCCCAGCGGGGGCGGCAATGAGCAGTTCTTC CASSAAPSGGGNEQFF
TRBJ1-6 . . TRBV30 TGTGCCTACCGCGGGTCGAGGAATTCACCCCTCCACTTT CAYRGSRNSPLHF
TRBJ1-1 . . TRBV18 TGTGCCAGCTCATCTGGGGGGGGGAACACTGAAGCTTTCTTT CASSSGGGNTEAFF
TRBJ2-7 . . TRBV27 TGTGCCAGCAGTTCACGGGGGCCGACCTACGAGCAGTACTTC CASSSRGPTYEQYF
TRBJ2-5 . . TRBV28 TGTGCCAGCAGTTCCGCACAACAAGAGACCCAGTACTTC CASSSAQQETQYF
TRBJ1-6 . . TRBV30 TGTGCCTCCTCCCCGACGATAAATTCACCCCTCCACTTT CASSPTINSPLHF
TRBJ2-2 . . TRBV4-1 TGCGCCAGCAGCCTCGCCAGGGGAGAAACCGGGGAGCTGTTTTTT CASSLARGETGELFF
TRBJ2-1 . . TRBV4-1 TGCGCCAGCAGCCAAGATCCTGCGGGGAGCTCCTACAATGAGCAGTTCTTC CASSQDPAGSSYNEQFF
TRBJ1-1 . . TRBV28 TGTGCCAGCAGTTCCCCGGGTGGTACTGAAGCTTTCTTT CASSSPGGTEAFF
TRBJ2-3 . TRBD2 TRBV7-2 TGTGCCAGCAGCTTAGCGGCGGGGGGCGCGGGAGGGTCTCCTTGGGTAGGTACGCAGTATTTT CASSLAAGGAGGSPWVGTQYF
TRBJ2-1 . . TRBV27 TGTGCCACCCACCTGAGAACAGGCTCCTACAATGAGCAGTTCTTC CATHLRTGSYNEQFF
TRBJ2-1 many . TRBV7-2 TGTGCCAGCAGCCCACAGGGCAATGAGCAGTTCTTC CASSPQGNEQFF
TRBJ1-4 . . TRBV15 TGTGCCACCAGCGACGGCGCGGCTAATGAAAAACTGTTTTTT CATSDGAANEKLFF
TRBJ2-7 . . TRBV12-5 TGTGCTAGTGGTTTGGTAGGGACCTACGAGCAGTACTTC CASGLVGTYEQYF
TRBJ2-1 . TRBD2 TRBV28 TGTGCCAGCACCGAAACTAGCGTGAACAATGAGCAGTTCTTC CASTETSVNNEQFF
TRBJ1-5 . TRBD1 TRBV4-1 TGCGCCAGCAGCCAAGATTCCCGCTCCAGGGGGCGCAGTCAGCCCCAGCATTTT CASSQDSRSRGRSQPQHF
TRBJ1-2 . . TRBV28 TGTGCCAGCAGTCCCAGCGGGGCGTTATCTAACTATGGCTACACCTTC CASSPSGALSNYGYTF
TRBJ1-4 . TRBD1 TRBV25-1 TGTGCCAGCGGACAGGGGTGGGGAGAAAAACTGTTTTTT CASGQGWGEKLFF